The 13 T cell receptor beta chains below were found in one sample sequenced in a study of blood T cell repertoires in COVID-19. Here immunoSEQ multiplex PCR was the method, and the copy in TCRdb shows in-frame clones only, minus some. The top ten clones hold 6.8% of a sample with a few hundred thousand clones, around 90% of them seen once. Sequencing was performed on peripheral blood. Every receptor here comes from a woman in her thirties with COVID-19, enrolled during active disease.

The V call is TRBV28, the J call TRBJ2-1; 13 positions agree with TRBD2. Trimming took 5 bases from V and 9 from J; bases not matched to a gene: 7. The CDR3 length is 15 residues. Germline V gene sequence: CDR1 MDHEN, CDR2 SYDVKM. CDR3 sequence: CASSPGLAGDAEQFF. The CDR3 DNA sequence: TGTGCCAGCAGTCCCGGACTAGCGGGAGACGCTGAGCAGTTCTTC.

The chain employs TRBV7-2 and TRBJ2-3; 10 nucleotides match TRBD2. The trim removed 4 bases at V and 5 bases at J, leaving 6 bases unmatched. CDR3 size: 15 residues. The V gene's germline CDR1 is SGHTA and CDR2 FQGNSA. CDR3 in DNA: TGTGCCAGCAGCTACTTAGCGGGAGGTGGAGATACGCAGTATTTT. As protein: CASSYLAGGGDTQYF.

V gene TRBV7-9 combines with J gene TRBJ1-2; perhaps TRBD1 as D (6 bases). Germline CDR1 reads SEHNR; CDR2 reads FQNEAQ (reference sequence). The CDR3 length is 13 residues. The V and J ends lost 1 base and 7 bases respectively, with 10 bases between them. The CDR3 region has the DNA TGTGCCAGCAGCTTAGGTGTGGGGGCTGGCTACACCTTC. Residues: CASSLGVGAGYTF.

The chain is built from TRBV6-5 and TRBJ1-5; TRBD1 is a possible D gene (6 bases). Germline CDR1 and CDR2: MNHEY and SVGAGI. The CDR3 sequence is 14 residues long. The V gene lost 5 bases and the J gene lost 7 bases, with 15 bases spanning the gap. The CDR3 bases are TGTGCCAGCAGTCCTCAGGGGCGGCAGCAGCCCCAGCATTTT. It is translated as CASSPQGRQQPQHF.

The chain carries TRBV19 and TRBJ1-4; maybe TRBD1 (5 bases). Between the trimmed V and J ends, which lost 7 bases and 6 bases, there was a span of 12 bases. The CDR3 consists of 13 residues. Germline values: CDR1 LNHDA, CDR2 SQIVND (reference sequence). Here the CDR3 reads CASNHRNDEKLFF. CDR3 DNA sequence: TGTGCCAGTAATCACAGGAACGATGAAAAACTGTTTTTT. The full variable domain, with the rest looked up from reference TRBV19 and TRBJ1-4, is DGGITQSPKYLFRKEGQNVTLSCEQNLNHDAMYWYRQDPGQGLRLIYYSQIVNDFQKGDIAEGYSVSREKKESFPLTVTSAQKNPTAFYLCASNHRNDEKLFFGSGTQLSVL.

The chain couples TRBV4-1 to TRBJ2-7, with D possibly matching TRBD1 (6 bases). V was pared by 3 bases and J by 2 bases, with 17 bases between. Per germline, CDR1 MGHRA and CDR2 YSYEKL. The CDR3 is made up of 16 amino acids. CDR3 sequence: CASSQEPTGMTYEQYF. Here the CDR3 DNA reads TGCGCCAGCAGCCAGGAACCCACAGGGATGACCTACGAGCAGTACTTC.

In its sample, this clone was seen a few times. CDR3 protein: CASSPGFTTYEQYF. CDR3 nucleotides: TGTGCCAGCAGCCCGGGATTTACGACCTACGAGCAGTACTTC. The V call is TRBV7-9, the J call TRBJ2-7; weak D call: TRBD2 (5 bases). V lost 5 bases, J lost 2 bases, and 13 bases lay in between. Germline CDR1 is SEHNR and CDR2 is FQNEAQ (reference sequence). This CDR3 contains 14 residues.

The genes are TRBV6-5 and TRBJ1-1, with D unresolved. The germline V gene encodes CDR1 MNHEY and CDR2 SVGAGI. This CDR3 has 14 residues. With 10 bases removed from V and 2 bases from J, the gap between germline ends came to 17 bases. CDR3 loop: CATVIDTANTEAFF. The CDR3 nucleotides read TGTGCCACCGTAATCGACACCGCAAACACTGAAGCTTTCTTT.

The rearrangement uses TRBV19 and TRBJ2-1; 10 positions agree with TRBD1. The length of the CDR3 is 17 residues. V lost 5 bases and J lost 10; bases outside the gene matches: 17. Germline-derived CDR1 and CDR2 are LNHDA and SQIVND (reference sequence). The CDR3 coding sequence is TGTGCCAGTAGTCTCCGCGGGACAGGGGTGTCGGGAGGCGAGCAGTTCTTC. Its protein is CASSLRGTGVSGGEQFF.

The rearrangement joins TRBV11-2 to TRBJ1-2; D gene uncertain. The CDR3 length is 14 residues. V was clipped by 1 base and J by 1 base, with 7 bases between them. CDR1 and CDR2 from the germline V gene are SGHAT and FQNNGV. The CDR3 here is CASSLGHRNYGYTF. CDR3 in DNA: TGTGCCAGCAGCTTAGGACACCGTAACTATGGCTACACCTTC.

This clone was counted once. The chain employs TRBV5-1 and TRBJ2-2; 7 nucleotides line up with TRBD1. The germline CDR1 and CDR2 sequences are SGHRS and YFSETQ. The CDR3 sequence is 16 residues long. The V segment lost 4 bases and the J segment 0 bases; nucleotides outside the gene matches: 6. CDR3 sequence: CASSATGSANTGELFF. The CDR3 DNA follows: TGCGCCAGCAGCGCGACAGGGTCCGCGAACACCGGGGAGCTGTTTTTT.

A single count supports this clone. The chain couples TRBV4-1 to TRBJ1-1; weak D call: TRBD1 (5 bases). Germline V lookup: CDR1 MGHRA, CDR2 YSYEKL. The V end lost 2 bases, the J end lost 1 base, and 11 bases lay between the germline ends. This CDR3 has 15 amino acids. The CDR3 region is CASSQPDRGNTEAFF. Written as DNA, the CDR3 is TGCGCCAGCAGCCAACCAGACAGAGGGAACACTGAAGCTTTCTTT.

The chain combines TRBV9 with TRBJ2-7, with TRBD1 matching over 7 bases. V lost 2 bases and J lost 5; bases outside the gene matches: 10. Germline values: CDR1 SGDLS, CDR2 YYNGEE. The CDR3 runs 15 residues. CDR3 sequence: CASSVGQRTFDEQYF. Here the CDR3 DNA reads TGTGCCAGCAGCGTGGGACAGAGGACCTTCGACGAGCAGTACTTC. The full variable domain, completed using reference TRBV9 and TRBJ2-7, is DSGVTQTPKHLITATGQRVTLRCSPRSGDLSVYWYQQSLDQGLQFLIQYYNGEERAKGNILERFSAQQFPDLHSELNLSSLELGDSALYFCASSVGQRTFDEQYFGPGTRLTVT.